One and the same sample provided the 27 T cell receptor beta chains below, sequenced in a study of TIL therapy for anti-PD-1-resistant metastatic lung cancer. The time point: pre-treatment sample, taken before nivolumab and TIL therapy. The immunoSEQ assay was v3. Libraries were prepared by immunoSEQ multiplex PCR; TCRdb keeps only in-frame clonotypes and omits some of them. The sample records more than 45,000 clones, around 86% being singletons. This specimen consisted of blood, obtained at baseline. Source of these receptors: a person aged 25 to 79 with non-small cell lung cancer.

This chain uses TRBV12-2 with TRBJ2-3; TRBD2, the table's D call, was not compared with the DNA. TRBV12-2 is designated a pseudogene. The CDR3 consists of 19 residues. The CDR3 is CASRLASHYPREDTDTQYF. The CDR3 DNA follows: TGTGCAAGTCGCTTAGCCTCCCACTACCCGCGGGAGGACACAGATACGCAGTATTTT.

The V call is TRBV6-1, the J call TRBJ2-3, with a weak D call TRBD1 (7 bases). The CDR3 sequence is 13 residues long. CDR1 is MNHNS and CDR2 is SASEGT in the germline V gene. The V and J ends lost 4 bases and 6 bases respectively, with 11 bases between them. CDR3 region: CASSVAGGDTQYF. CDR3 coding DNA: TGTGCCAGCAGTGTAGCAGGGGGGGATACGCAGTATTTT.

This chain joins TRBV2 and TRBJ2-5; D is possibly TRBD2 (6 bases). This CDR3 comprises 13 residues. V was trimmed by 2 bases and J by 5 bases, leaving 9 bases between them. Per the germline V gene, CDR1 is SNHLY and CDR2 is FYNNEI. The CDR3 sequence is CASSERGLETQYF. DNA for the CDR3: TGTGCCAGCAGTGAAAGGGGACTGGAGACCCAGTACTTC.

This chain uses TRBV6-5 with TRBJ2-7, with D possibly being TRBD2 (5 bases). CDR1 is MNHEY, CDR2 SVGAGI, per germline. The CDR3 sequence is 13 residues long. Trimming left V 10 bases short and J 4 bases short, with 17 bases between. CDR3 coding DNA: TGTGCCACCGGGGAGACGGGCTTTTACGAGCAGTACTTC. Translated: CATGETGFYEQYF.

The chain links TRBV14 to TRBJ2-7, with 8 bases identical to TRBD2. The CDR3 length is 17 residues. Germline V lookup: CDR1 SGHDN, CDR2 FVKESK. Unmatched junction bases numbered 12, after V lost 1 base and J lost 4 bases. The CDR3 nucleotides read TGTGCCAGCAGCCAAGTGCCTAGCGGGTCATCACGGTACGAGCAGTACTTC. It encodes CASSQVPSGSSRYEQYF.

The chain uses TRBV6-6 and TRBJ2-7, with D perhaps being TRBD1 or TRBD2 (5 bases each). V was trimmed by 0 bases and J by 2 bases, leaving 5 bases between them. CDR1 and CDR2 from the germline V gene are MNHNY and SVGAGI (reference sequence). This CDR3 spans 13 amino acids. DNA of the CDR3: TGTGCCAGCAGTTACTCGGGACCCTACGAGCAGTACTTC. Encoded protein: CASSYSGPYEQYF.

The rearrangement joins TRBV9 to TRBJ2-1, with a possible D match to TRBD2 (7 bases). Germline CDR1 reads SGDLS; CDR2 reads YYNGEE. This CDR3 has 17 amino acids. V was trimmed by 1 base and J by 2 bases, leaving 16 bases between them. CDR3 sequence: CASSVRGRAATYNEQFF. In DNA, the CDR3 is TGTGCCAGCAGCGTAAGGGGGAGGGCGGCCACCTACAATGAGCAGTTCTTC.

The chain links TRBV7-9 to TRBJ2-7; no clear D. The CDR3 is made up of 14 amino acids. Per germline, CDR1 SEHNR and CDR2 FQNEAQ (reference sequence). V shed 5 bases and J shed 0 bases, with 11 bases lying between them. CDR3 nucleotides: TGTGCCAGCAGCCCCCTAAGCGCCTCCTACGAGCAGTACTTC. Residues: CASSPLSASYEQYF.

This clone was seen once. The chain is built from TRBV27 and TRBJ1-2; TRBD1 might be the D (6 bases). The CDR3 is made up of 14 amino acids. Per germline, CDR1 MNHEY and CDR2 SMNVEV (reference sequence). V lost 5 bases and J 4 bases, leaving 14 bases between the germline ends. Here the CDR3 DNA reads TGTGCCAGCAGTCCTACTGTCAGGGGCTATGGCTACACCTTC. Translating gives CASSPTVRGYGYTF.

The table lists this clone with a few counts. V gene TRBV21-1 combines with J gene TRBJ1-5; the table names TRBD1, a call not compared with the DNA. TRBV21-1 constitutes a pseudogene. The CDR3 is 16 amino acids. Here the CDR3 reads CASSKSWSVSNQPQHF. CDR3 bases: TGTGCCAGCAGCAAAAGTTGGTCAGTTAGCAATCAGCCCCAGCATTTT.

The chain is built from TRBV28 and TRBJ1-4, with a tentative D call TRBD1 (6 bases). The CDR3 has 16 amino acids. Germline lookup yields CDR1 MDHEN and CDR2 SYDVKM. The V gene lost 6 bases and the J gene lost 5 bases, with 19 bases spanning the gap. The CDR3, as DNA: TGTGCCAGCAGGACATCGGGGGGCAGGATAAATGAAAAACTGTTTTTT. Translated, it gives CASRTSGGRINEKLFF.

The rearrangement uses TRBV20-1 and TRBJ2-5, with D unresolved. The CDR3 runs 11 residues. Germline V gene lookup returns CDR1 DFQATT and CDR2 SNEGSKA (reference sequence). Trimming left V 3 bases short and J 4 bases short, with 6 bases between. The CDR3 region is CSASPAETQYF. Written as DNA, the CDR3 is TGCAGTGCTAGCCCAGCAGAGACCCAGTACTTC.

The gene calls are TRBV19 and TRBJ1-1, with no clear D. V was trimmed by 3 bases and J by 6 bases, leaving 8 bases between them. Germline V lookup: CDR1 LNHDA, CDR2 SQIVND (reference sequence). The CDR3 length is 12 residues. CDR3 DNA sequence: TGTGCCAGTAGTATTGGGGTCGCTGAAGCTTTCTTT. Translated: CASSIGVAEAFF.

J is TRBJ2-1 and V is TRBV5-4; 9 bases are a match to TRBD2. V lost 0 bases, J lost 4 bases, and 2 bases stayed unmatched. The CDR3 is made up of 15 amino acids. Germline CDR1 reads SGHNT; CDR2 reads YYREEE (reference sequence). DNA for the CDR3: TGTGCCAGCAGCTTGGGACTAGCGGTTTACAATGAGCAGTTCTTC. Amino acids: CASSLGLAVYNEQFF.

The chain joins TRBV5-5 to TRBJ2-1, with D possibly TRBD2 on 5 matching bases. CDR3 length: 16 amino acids. V lost 0 bases to trimming and J lost 0 bases, with 10 bases between them. CDR1 is SGHKS and CDR2 is YYEKEE in the germline V gene (reference sequence). CDR3 amino acids: CASSLVPGSSYNEQFF. CDR3 nucleotides: TGTGCCAGCAGCTTGGTCCCGGGGTCCTCCTACAATGAGCAGTTCTTC.

The chain combines TRBV5-4 with TRBJ1-2; a weak D match, TRBD1 (6 bases). CDR1 is SGHNT and CDR2 is YYREEE in the germline V gene (reference sequence). The CDR3 contains 12 residues. The germline V and J ends were trimmed by 3 bases and 10 bases, with 13 bases remaining between them. CDR3 protein: CASSWDTSDYTF. The CDR3 coding sequence is TGTGCCAGCAGCTGGGACACTTCTGACTACACCTTC.

V gene TRBV7-6 combines with J gene TRBJ1-6, with D perhaps matching TRBD1 (5 bases). CDR1 and CDR2 (germline): SGHVS, FNYEAQ. V lost 1 base, J lost 8 bases, and 15 bases lay in between. The CDR3 is 16 amino acids. CDR3 in amino acids: CASSLEGPEADSPLHF. Here the CDR3 DNA reads TGTGCCAGCAGCTTAGAGGGGCCAGAGGCGGATTCACCCCTCCACTTT.

The V and J genes are TRBV4-1 and TRBJ1-1; 8 bases are a match to TRBD1. Germline V CDR1 and CDR2: MGHRA, YSYEKL. With 1 base clipped from V and 3 bases from J, the junction kept 7 bases outside the gene matches. There are 16 residues in the CDR3. In DNA, the CDR3 is TGCGCCAGCAGCCAAGCGACAGGGGACGCTTACACTGAAGCTTTCTTT. Translation gives CASSQATGDAYTEAFF.

This sequence joins TRBV9 and TRBJ1-2, with 12 bases aligning to TRBD1. Germline assignment: CDR1 SGDLS and CDR2 YYNGEE. The CDR3 spans 16 residues. J gave up 2 bases and V 4 bases, and 6 bases lay outside the gene matches. CDR3: CASSPGTGGPNYGYTF. In DNA, the CDR3 is TGTGCCAGCAGCCCCGGGACAGGGGGCCCGAACTATGGCTACACCTTC. Full variable domain (rest looked up from reference TRBV9 and TRBJ1-2): DSGVTQTPKHLITATGQRVTLRCSPRSGDLSVYWYQQSLDQGLQFLIQYYNGEERAKGNILERFSAQQFPDLHSELNLSSLELGDSALYFCASSPGTGGPNYGYTFGSGTRLTVV.

About this clone itself: An end of the junction does not agree with germline; a read error may underlie this. This chain links TRBV18 with TRBJ1-4, with D tentatively TRBD1 (6 bases). The V gene's germline CDR1 is KGHSH and CDR2 LQKENI. CDR3 length: 14 residues. CDR3 loop: CASSAGTTNEKLFF. CDR3 DNA sequence: TGTGCCAGCTCAGCCGGGACAACGAATGAAAAACTGTTTTTT.

The chain is built from TRBV5-1 and TRBJ2-3; D may be TRBD2 (5 bases). The germline V and J ends were trimmed by 0 bases and 6 bases, with 5 bases remaining between them. The CDR3 contains 12 residues. The germline gives CDR1 SGHRS, CDR2 YFSETQ. The CDR3 nucleotides read TGCGCCAGCAGCTTGGTAGCGGATACGCAGTATTTT. It yields the protein CASSLVADTQYF.

V and J are TRBV3-1 (or the pseudogene TRBV3-2) and TRBJ1-6; 7 nucleotides agree with TRBD1. The CDR3 runs to 15 residues. The V gene end was trimmed by 2 bases and the J gene end by 9 bases; junction bases not matched to a gene: 7. Germline loops: CDR1 LGHDT, CDR2 YNNKEL (reference sequence). The CDR3 is CASSQNTGAGSPLHF. DNA for the CDR3: TGTGCCAGCAGCCAAAATACAGGGGCAGGTTCACCCCTCCACTTT.

This sequence joins TRBV6-1 and TRBJ1-2; tentative D call: TRBD1 (6 bases). The CDR3 totals 16 residues. CDR1 MNHNS and CDR2 SASEGT come from the germline V gene. Between the trimmed V and J ends, which lost 2 bases and 4 bases, there was a span of 17 bases. CDR3 sequence: CASSEFSQGYGYGYTF. CDR3 nucleotides: TGTGCCAGCAGTGAATTTTCACAGGGTTATGGCTATGGCTACACCTTC.

J is TRBJ1-3 and V is TRBV28; 9 positions match TRBD1. CDR1 is MDHEN and CDR2 is SYDVKM in the germline V gene. The CDR3 is made up of 19 amino acids. V lost 5 bases, J lost 3 bases, and 17 bases stayed unmatched. The CDR3 coding sequence is TGTGCCAGCAGTCCCTTCCCCCTACGGACAGGGGAAGGTGGAAACACCATATATTTT. Translated, it gives CASSPFPLRTGEGGNTIYF.

V and J are TRBV20-1 and TRBJ1-4; no definite D call. CDR3 length: 12 amino acids. The germline V and J ends were trimmed by 3 bases and 8 bases, with 10 bases remaining between them. Germline CDR1 DFQATT, CDR2 SNEGSKA (reference sequence). The CDR3 DNA is TGCAGTGCTAGTCTACGGACCGAAAAACTGTTTTTT. This sequence encodes CSASLRTEKLFF.

J is TRBJ2-3 and V is TRBV5-1; 7 nucleotides align to TRBD1. The ends lost 6 bases at V and 2 bases at J; junction bases unmatched: 9. Germline-derived CDR1 and CDR2 are SGHRS and YFSETQ. The CDR3 contains 15 residues. The CDR3 region is CASTGTALATDTQYF. The CDR3 nucleotides read TGCGCCAGCACCGGGACAGCCTTAGCCACAGATACGCAGTATTTT.

This chain uses TRBV27 with TRBJ2-7; 8 bases fit TRBD1. In germline, CDR1 is MNHEY, CDR2 SMNVEV (reference sequence). The V gene end was trimmed by 3 bases and the J gene end by 2 bases; junction bases not matched to a gene: 3. The CDR3 length is 14 residues. CDR3 in DNA: TGTGCCAGCAGTTTCGGGACAGGACCCTACGAGCAGTACTTC. This translates into CASSFGTGPYEQYF.